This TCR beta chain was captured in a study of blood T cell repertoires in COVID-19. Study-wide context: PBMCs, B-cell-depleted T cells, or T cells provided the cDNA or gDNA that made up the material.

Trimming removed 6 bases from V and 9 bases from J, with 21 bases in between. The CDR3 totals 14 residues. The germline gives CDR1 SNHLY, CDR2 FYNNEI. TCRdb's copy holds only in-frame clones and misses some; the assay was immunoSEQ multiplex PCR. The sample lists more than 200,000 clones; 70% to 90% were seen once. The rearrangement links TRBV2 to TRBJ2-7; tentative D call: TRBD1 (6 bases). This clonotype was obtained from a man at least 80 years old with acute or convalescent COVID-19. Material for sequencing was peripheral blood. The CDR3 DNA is TGTGCCAGCAGGGGCCCCGGGACACCTCTACGGCAGTACTTC. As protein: CASRGPGTPLRQYF. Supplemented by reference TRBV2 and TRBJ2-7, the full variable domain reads EPEVTQTPSHQVTQMGQEVILRCVPISNHLYFYWYRQILGQKVEFLVSFYNNEISEKSEIFDDQFSVERPDGSNFTLKIRSTKLEDSAMYFCASRGPGTPLRQYFGPGTRLTVT.